Here is one T cell receptor beta chain with its context. The data were obtained in a study of blood T cell repertoires in COVID-19. Overall study context: PBMCs, B-cell-depleted T cells, or T cells provided the cDNA or gDNA that made up the material.

Original processing methods: Nucleated cell number was recorded as an estimate derived from reference gene primer amplification. Clones were sequenced by immunoSEQ multiplex PCR, and TCRdb holds only the in-frame ones, with some missing. That table is the source of V, J and clone size, and D and trimming were worked out from the DNA. The sample has 300,000 to 450,000 clones, 85% seen once. The CDR3 spans 14 residues. Germline lookup yields CDR1 MDHEN and CDR2 SYDVKM. Trimming left V 10 bases short and J 1 base short, with 13 bases between. What was sequenced was peripheral blood. This sequence joins TRBV28 and TRBJ2-2, with D possibly TRBD2 on 5 matching bases. This receptor was taken from a woman under 30 with acute or convalescent COVID-19. In nucleotides, the CDR3 is TGTGCCACCCCGGTGAGCGGGAACACCGGGGAGCTGTTTTTT. This codes for CATPVSGNTGELFF.